This TCR beta chain was recorded in a study of blood T cell repertoires in COVID-19. Followed over time, Seattle patients had been enrolled while infection was active. Measured with immunoSEQ multiplex PCR; TCRdb has only the in-frame clones, and not every one. The profile covers approximately 390,000 clones, with around 87% appearing a single time and about 2% taken by the ten largest. V gave up 2 bases and J gave up 6 bases; unmatched junction bases: 6. The CDR3 contains 14 residues. Per the germline V gene, CDR1 is SGHTA and CDR2 is FQGTGA. The chain carries TRBV7-3 and TRBJ1-2, with 7 bases lining up with TRBD1. Sequencing used peripheral blood. This clonotype originated in a woman aged 55-75 years with COVID-19, enrolled during active disease. The CDR3 DNA sequence: TGTGCCAGCAGCTTAGACAGGGCGCCCGATGGCTACACCTTC. Amino acid sequence: CASSLDRAPDGYTF.